Following are 19 T cell receptor beta chains from one sample sequenced in a study of blood T cell repertoires in COVID-19 (dated by TCRdb to 2018 to 2020). The library was generated by the immunoSEQ multiplex PCR assay. Not all clones reach the TCRdb copy of this immuneACCESS table, which keeps in-frame sequences only. Checked studies attribute under half of the gap to unresolved V genes and leave the rest unexplained. For this sample there are approximately 100,000 clones; roughly 86% appear just once. Roughly 6.5% of the sample is held by the ten biggest clonotypes. The specimen was peripheral blood. The origin of the receptors is a woman in her sixties or seventies with acute or convalescent COVID-19.

The J gene is TRBJ2-3, the V gene TRBV2, with 8 bases aligning to TRBD2. CDR1 is SNHLY and CDR2 is FYNNEI in the germline V gene. This CDR3 comprises 16 residues. Unmatched junction bases numbered 8, after V lost 1 base and J lost 5 bases. CDR3 loop: CASSEVGLASGDTQYF. CDR3 bases: TGTGCCAGCAGTGAAGTAGGACTAGCCTCCGGAGATACGCAGTATTTT.

The rearrangement joins TRBV6-5 to TRBJ1-3, with TRBD1 matching 8 bases. Germline values: CDR1 MNHEY, CDR2 SVGAGI. The J segment lost 4 bases and the V segment lost 2 bases, leaving 7 bases of the junction unmatched. CDR3 length equals 16 residues. The CDR3 protein is CASSYRTGGLGNTIYF. CDR3 sequence (DNA): TGTGCCAGCAGTTACCGCACAGGGGGATTAGGAAACACCATATATTTT.

The V call is TRBV7-9, the J call TRBJ1-4; 7 nucleotides agree with TRBD1. In germline, CDR1 is SEHNR, CDR2 FQNEAQ (reference sequence). Trimming removed 5 bases from V and 8 bases from J; junction bases left unmatched: 8. This CDR3 comprises 14 residues. The CDR3 region is CASSPRTGSEKLFF. The CDR3 DNA sequence: TGTGCCAGCAGCCCCCGGACAGGTTCGGAAAAACTGTTTTTT.

V usage is TRBV13 and J usage is TRBJ1-1, with D possibly TRBD1 on 5 matching bases. CDR3 size: 13 residues. CDR1 and CDR2 from the germline V gene are PRHDT and FYEKMQ (reference sequence). V was clipped by 5 bases and J by 6 bases, with 13 bases between them. In DNA, the CDR3 is TGTGCCAGCAGCCCTAGGGAGGGGCCTGAAGCTTTCTTT. Amino acid sequence: CASSPREGPEAFF.

This sequence joins TRBV16 and TRBJ1-1; D unresolved. Trimming left V 6 bases short and J 1 base short, with 6 bases between. Germline lookup yields CDR1 KGHSY and CDR2 FQNENV. CDR3 size: 12 residues. This CDR3 reads CASSRQNTEAFF. CDR3 DNA: TGTGCCAGCAGTCGACAGAACACTGAAGCTTTCTTT.

V gene TRBV28 combines with J gene TRBJ2-7, with D tentatively TRBD1 (6 bases). The CDR3 sequence is 12 residues long. Germline assignment: CDR1 MDHEN and CDR2 SYDVKM. V was pared by 4 bases and J by 7 bases, with 11 bases between. The CDR3 loop reads CASSSPGQEQYF. DNA for the CDR3: TGTGCCAGCAGTTCGCCCGGACAGGAGCAGTACTTC.

The gene calls are TRBV7-3 and TRBJ2-3, with D tentatively TRBD2 (5 bases). The CDR3 sequence is 14 residues long. Germline CDR1 and CDR2: SGHTA and FQGTGA. V dropped 1 base and J dropped 4 bases, with 9 bases sitting between them. The CDR3 DNA follows: TGTGCCAGCAGCTTAAGCGGGCTAGCAGATACGCAGTATTTT. It is translated as CASSLSGLADTQYF.

This clone was found once. This rearrangement joins TRBV7-8 to TRBJ2-2, with D perhaps matching TRBD1 (6 bases). The CDR3 runs 15 residues. The germline CDR1 and CDR2 sequences are SGHVS and FQNEAQ. Between the trimmed V and J ends, which lost 7 bases and 3 bases, there was a span of 15 bases. CDR3 region: CASTLRTAYTGELFF. The CDR3 DNA reads TGTGCCAGCACTCTTAGGACAGCCTACACCGGGGAGCTGTTTTTT.

V gene TRBV28 combines with J gene TRBJ2-5; 8 positions match TRBD1. Losses at the gene ends were 6 bases for V and 5 bases for J; bases not matched to a gene: 11. This CDR3 region has 15 residues. Germline CDR1 reads MDHEN; CDR2 reads SYDVKM. In DNA, the CDR3 is TGTGCCAGCAGACCCCAGGGGGCTGGCGGGGAGACCCAGTACTTC. This codes for CASRPQGAGGETQYF.

CDR3 DNA sequence: TGCGCCAGCAAGCGCCGGGACAGCTACAATGAGCAGTTCTTC. Translation gives CASKRRDSYNEQFF. This chain joins TRBV5-1 and TRBJ2-1; 7 nucleotides align to TRBD1. V lost 6 bases to trimming and J lost 3 bases; unmatched junction nucleotides: 6. CDR1 is SGHRS, CDR2 YFSETQ, per germline. The CDR3 runs 14 residues.

This clone was detected only once. The V call is TRBV15, the J call TRBJ1-2; TRBD1 is a possible D gene (5 bases). Trimming took off 4 bases at V and 7 bases at J, with 19 bases between the two ends. The CDR3 contains 15 residues. The V gene's germline CDR1 is LNHNV and CDR2 YYDKDF (reference sequence). CDR3 region: CATSTRLGPKGGYTF. The CDR3 region has the DNA TGTGCCACCAGCACCCGACTGGGGCCCAAGGGTGGCTACACCTTC.

The chain joins TRBV7-8 to TRBJ1-1; no firm D call. The CDR3 length is 14 residues. V was shortened by 3 bases and J by 1 base, with 9 bases between the two germline ends. Germline CDR1 and CDR2: SGHVS and FQNEAQ. CDR3 DNA sequence: TGTGCCAGCAGCTTTCCGACTCGGAACACTGAAGCTTTCTTT. It codes for CASSFPTRNTEAFF.

V gene TRBV18 combines with J gene TRBJ2-3; the D gene is possibly TRBD1 (6 bases). CDR1 and CDR2 from the germline V gene are KGHSH and LQKENI. The CDR3 sequence is 13 residues long. Deletions cut 5 bases from V and 6 bases from J, with 12 bases between. The CDR3 loop is CASSGQFEDTQYF. CDR3 bases: TGTGCCAGCTCAGGACAGTTTGAGGATACGCAGTATTTT. The whole variable domain, remainder taken from reference TRBV18 and TRBJ2-3, is NAGVMQNPRHLVRRRGQEARLRCSPMKGHSHVYWYRQLPEEGLKFMVYLQKENIIDESGMPKERFSAEFPKEGPSILRIQQVVRGDSAAYFCASSGQFEDTQYFGPGTRLTVL.

This clone was detected only once. The V and J genes are TRBV6-1 and TRBJ1-5, with 11 bases matching TRBD1. V lost 3 bases to trimming and J lost 5 bases; unmatched junction nucleotides: 3. The CDR3 contains 15 residues. CDR1 is MNHNS and CDR2 is SASEGT in the germline V gene. The CDR3 here is CASSDRTGGYQPQHF. CDR3 nucleotides: TGTGCCAGCAGTGACCGGACAGGGGGCTATCAGCCCCAGCATTTT.

The chain couples TRBV30 to TRBJ1-2; D is unresolved. CDR1 is GTSNPN and CDR2 is SVGIG in the germline V gene (reference sequence). The CDR3 spans 16 residues. Trimming left V 3 bases short and J 0 bases short, with 17 bases between. The CDR3 DNA reads TGTGCCTGGAGGGCCCGAGGGCGGGGTACTAACTATGGCTACACCTTC. Its protein is CAWRARGRGTNYGYTF.

The rearrangement joins TRBV5-5 to TRBJ2-7; TRBD1 agrees at 7 bases. Per germline, CDR1 SGHKS and CDR2 YYEKEE (reference sequence). The CDR3 is 13 residues long. V shed 2 bases, J shed 6 bases, and the junction held 5 bases outside the gene matches. The CDR3: CASSLLGGSEQYV. DNA for the CDR3: TGTGCCAGCAGCTTACTAGGGGGCAGCGAGCAGTACGTC.

The J gene is TRBJ2-5, the V gene TRBV18; D possibly corresponds to TRBD2 (7 bases). Trimming cost V 2 bases and J 5 bases, with 15 bases left between them. The germline V gene has CDR1 KGHSH and CDR2 LQKENI. The CDR3 consists of 15 residues. The CDR3 DNA reads as TGTGCCAGCTCACCAGCGGCGGGGGCCGGGGAGACCCAGTACTTC. Translating it yields CASSPAAGAGETQYF.

This chain joins TRBV5-1 and TRBJ1-5; a possible D gene is TRBD1 (6 bases). V dropped 4 bases and J dropped 3 bases, with 14 bases sitting between them. CDR1 and CDR2 from the germline V gene are SGHRS and YFSETQ. The CDR3 runs to 15 residues. The CDR3 spells CASSPGDGTNQPQHF. The CDR3 bases are TGCGCCAGCAGCCCAGGGGACGGAACCAATCAGCCCCAGCATTTT.

In its sample, this clone was seen once. The chain has TRBV6-1 and TRBJ2-1; perhaps TRBD1 as D (6 bases). The V and J ends lost 1 base and 6 bases respectively, with 13 bases between them. This CDR3 has 15 residues. Per the germline V gene, CDR1 is MNHNS and CDR2 is SASEGT. The chain's CDR3 is CASSEGGLVGNEQFF. DNA for the CDR3: TGTGCCAGCAGTGAAGGGGGGCTAGTTGGCAATGAGCAGTTCTTC.